This T cell receptor beta chain was retrieved from a study of blood T cell repertoires in COVID-19. Study-level information: Material from acute and convalescent COVID-19 was sourced from the United States, Italy and Spain. PBMCs, B-cell-depleted T cells, or T cells provided the cDNA or gDNA that made up the material.

Participants came from around 25 US areas, aged about 18 to 95 years. Authors' analysis steps: Cell counts per sample came from amplifying reference gene primers. Libraries were prepared by immunoSEQ multiplex PCR; TCRdb keeps only in-frame clonotypes and omits some of them. That table is the source of V, J and clone size, and D and trimming were worked out from the DNA. The data show some 270,000 clones, 85% to 95% seen once. CDR1 is GTSNPN and CDR2 is SVGIG in the germline V gene (reference sequence). The junction had 7 bases not matched to a gene; V was cut back by 2 bases and J by 5 bases. This CDR3 comprises 14 residues. Only one count was recorded for this clone.

Sequencing was carried out using PBMCs or T cells enriched from blood (not recorded which). This clonotype was sampled from a man aged 40-50 years who had been exposed to COVID-19. This chain links TRBV30 with TRBJ1-1, with TRBD1 matching over 8 bases. CDR3: CAWSKDRAYTEAFF. CDR3 coding DNA: TGTGCCTGGAGTAAGGACAGGGCTTATACTGAAGCTTTCTTT.